The clone carrying this T cell receptor (beta chain) was detected only once. This sample was included in a study of blood T cell repertoires in COVID-19. Study at large: Whether acute or convalescent, the COVID-19 samples came from the United States, Italy and Spain. T cells, B-cell-depleted T cells, or PBMCs supplied cDNA or gDNA.

Authors' methods: Nucleated cell counts were estimated from reference gene primer amplification. Profiled with immunoSEQ multiplex PCR; TCRdb holds only in-frame clones, not every one. That table furnishes V, J and clone size, whereas the DNA furnished D and trimming. The table has more than 100,000 clones, about three quarters seen once. Germline values: CDR1 MNHEY, CDR2 SVGAGI. The CDR3 extends over 14 amino acids. The V end was cut by 2 bases, the J end by 5 bases, with 7 bases between. The sample taken for sequencing was peripheral blood. The chain recombines TRBV6-5 with TRBJ1-6; unclear D gene. The TCR comes from a human donor with acute or convalescent COVID-19. The donor label of this sample is uncertain. DNA for the CDR3: TGTGCCAGCAGTTACGACACGAATAATTCACCCCTCCACTTT. Translating gives CASSYDTNNSPLHF.